This T cell receptor (beta chain) was identified in a study of post-analysis software for immune sequencing data. Study overall: Patients with relapsing-remitting, secondary progressive and progressive-relapsing multiple sclerosis courses were all represented.

The TCR beta cDNA libraries contained unique molecular identifiers. Roughly 500,000 cDNA molecules were obtained from approximately 0.91 to 9.4 million T cells. Each CDR3 protein is one row after TCRdb ran MiXCR on the PCR reads. The sample lists roughly 870,000 distinct CDR3 sequences, approximately 57% seen once, with approximately 4.4% in the top ten. The CDR3 has 15 residues. The germline CDR1 and CDR2 sequences are SGHRS and YFSETQ. Trimming pared 2 bases from V and 1 base from J, leaving 12 bases between. Of note for this clonotype: Its cognate antigen is unknown.

The study, taken as a whole, reports: The study found TRBV5-6, TRBV5-1 and TRBV20-1 among about 5 TRBV segments more frequent in patients than controls. People with multiple sclerosis had a significantly lower normalized Chao1 diversity than controls did. Strong co-clustering by F measure was evident for samples that had been prepared in the same batch.

The source material was blood. This TCR came from a girl between 10 and 17 years old with multiple sclerosis. The chain carries TRBV5-1 and TRBJ2-5; D is unresolved. Written as DNA, the CDR3 is TGCGCCAGCAGCTTAGGAAGGCTAGTCCAAGAGACCCAGTACTTC. Protein product: CASSLGRLVQETQYF.